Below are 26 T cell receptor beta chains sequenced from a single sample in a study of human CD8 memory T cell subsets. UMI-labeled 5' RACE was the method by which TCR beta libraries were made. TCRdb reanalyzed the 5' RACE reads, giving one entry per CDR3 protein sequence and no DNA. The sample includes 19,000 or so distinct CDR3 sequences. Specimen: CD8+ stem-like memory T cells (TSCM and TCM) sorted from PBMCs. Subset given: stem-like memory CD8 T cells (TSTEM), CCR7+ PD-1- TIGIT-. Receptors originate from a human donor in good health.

CDR3 sequence reads: CASSYSSTEQYF. The chain links TRBV6-2 or TRBV6-3 to TRBJ2-7. Germline V gene sequence: CDR1 MNHEY, CDR2 SVGEGT. The length of the CDR3 is 12 residues.

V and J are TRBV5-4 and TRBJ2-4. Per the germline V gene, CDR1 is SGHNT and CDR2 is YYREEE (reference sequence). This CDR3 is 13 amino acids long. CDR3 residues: CASSSSDKNIQYF.

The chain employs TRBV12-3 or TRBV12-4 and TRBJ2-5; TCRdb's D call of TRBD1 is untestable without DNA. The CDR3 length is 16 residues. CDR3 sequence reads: CASASGDRGRKETQYF.

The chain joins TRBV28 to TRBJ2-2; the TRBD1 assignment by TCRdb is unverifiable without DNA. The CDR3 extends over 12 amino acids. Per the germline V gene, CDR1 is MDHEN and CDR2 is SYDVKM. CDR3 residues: CASSFGGGELFF.

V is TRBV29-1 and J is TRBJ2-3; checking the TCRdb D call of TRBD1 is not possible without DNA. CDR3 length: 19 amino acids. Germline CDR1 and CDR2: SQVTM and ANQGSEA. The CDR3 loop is CSVEARGQGLARGTDTQYF.

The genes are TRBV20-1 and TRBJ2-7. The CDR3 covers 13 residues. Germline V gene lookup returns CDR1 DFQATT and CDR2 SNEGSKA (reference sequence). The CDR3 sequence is CSAYDSNSYEQYF.

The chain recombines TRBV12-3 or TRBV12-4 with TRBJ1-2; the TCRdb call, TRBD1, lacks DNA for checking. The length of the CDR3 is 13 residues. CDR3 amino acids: CASSHRKGDGYTF.

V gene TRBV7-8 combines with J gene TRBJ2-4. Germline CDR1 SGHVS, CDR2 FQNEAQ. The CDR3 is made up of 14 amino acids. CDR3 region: CASSADVAKNIQYF.

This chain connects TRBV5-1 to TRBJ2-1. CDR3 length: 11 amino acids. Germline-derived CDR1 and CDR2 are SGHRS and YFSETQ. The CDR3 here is CASSQANEQFF. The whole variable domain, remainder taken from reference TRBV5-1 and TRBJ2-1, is KAGVTQTPRYLIKTRGQQVTLSCSPISGHRSVSWYQQTPGQGLQFLFEYFSETQRNKGNFPGRFSGRQFSNSRSEMNVSTLELGDSALYLCASSQANEQFFGPGTRLTVL.

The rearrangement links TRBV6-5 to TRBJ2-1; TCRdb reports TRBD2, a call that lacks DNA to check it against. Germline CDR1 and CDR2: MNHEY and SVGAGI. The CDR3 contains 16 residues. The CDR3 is CASSRLAGGTINEQFF.

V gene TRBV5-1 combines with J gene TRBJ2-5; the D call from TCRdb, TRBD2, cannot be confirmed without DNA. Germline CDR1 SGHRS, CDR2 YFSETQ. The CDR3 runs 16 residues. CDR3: CASSPRTSGGQETQYF. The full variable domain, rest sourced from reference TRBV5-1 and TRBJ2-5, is KAGVTQTPRYLIKTRGQQVTLSCSPISGHRSVSWYQQTPGQGLQFLFEYFSETQRNKGNFPGRFSGRQFSNSRSEMNVSTLELGDSALYLCASSPRTSGGQETQYFGPGTRLLVL.

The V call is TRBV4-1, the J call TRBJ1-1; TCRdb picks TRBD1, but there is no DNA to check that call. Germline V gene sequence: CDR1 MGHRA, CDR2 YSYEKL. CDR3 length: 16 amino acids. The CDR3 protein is CASSQDRADLNTEAFF.

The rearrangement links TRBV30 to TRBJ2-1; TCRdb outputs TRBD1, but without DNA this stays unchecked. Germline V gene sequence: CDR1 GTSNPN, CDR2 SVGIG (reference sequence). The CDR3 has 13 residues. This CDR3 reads CASSTGQYNEQFF.

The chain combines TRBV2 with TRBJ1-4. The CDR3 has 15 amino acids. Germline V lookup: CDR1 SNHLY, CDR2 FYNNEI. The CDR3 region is CASSETSGSGEKLFF.

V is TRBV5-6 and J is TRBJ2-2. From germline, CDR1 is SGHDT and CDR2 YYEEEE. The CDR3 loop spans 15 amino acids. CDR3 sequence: CASSLKGRGIGELFF.

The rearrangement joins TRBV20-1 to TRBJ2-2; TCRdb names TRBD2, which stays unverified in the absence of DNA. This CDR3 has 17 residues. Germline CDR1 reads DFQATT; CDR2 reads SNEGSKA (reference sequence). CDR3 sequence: CSARDMRTGVNTGELFF.

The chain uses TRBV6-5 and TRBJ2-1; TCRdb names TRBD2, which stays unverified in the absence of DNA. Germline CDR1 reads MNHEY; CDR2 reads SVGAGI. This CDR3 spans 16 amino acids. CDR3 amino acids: CASSYSGLVSYNEQFF.

The CDR3 here is CASSTWGMSEVETQYF. The chain carries TRBV3-1 and TRBJ2-5; the TCRdb D gene call, TRBD1, has no DNA to confirm it. Germline V lookup: CDR1 LGHDT, CDR2 YNNKEL (reference sequence). The CDR3 totals 16 residues.

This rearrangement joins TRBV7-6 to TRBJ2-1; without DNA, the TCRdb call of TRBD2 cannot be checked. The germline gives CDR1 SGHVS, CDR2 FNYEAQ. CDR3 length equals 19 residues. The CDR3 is CASSLDPPLTSGGGNEQFF.

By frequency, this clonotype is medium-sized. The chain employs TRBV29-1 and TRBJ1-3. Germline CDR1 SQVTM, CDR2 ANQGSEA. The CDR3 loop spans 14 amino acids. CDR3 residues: CSVVLDSSGNTIYF.

CDR3 amino acids: CSVEDNSGGDNEQFF. V is TRBV29-1 and J is TRBJ2-1; the D call from TCRdb, TRBD2, cannot be confirmed without DNA. Germline CDR1 SQVTM, CDR2 ANQGSEA. CDR3 length equals 15 residues.

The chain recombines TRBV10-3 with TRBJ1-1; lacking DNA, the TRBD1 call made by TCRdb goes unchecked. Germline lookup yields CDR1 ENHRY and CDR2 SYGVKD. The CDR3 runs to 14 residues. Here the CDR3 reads CAISNRGEETEAFF.

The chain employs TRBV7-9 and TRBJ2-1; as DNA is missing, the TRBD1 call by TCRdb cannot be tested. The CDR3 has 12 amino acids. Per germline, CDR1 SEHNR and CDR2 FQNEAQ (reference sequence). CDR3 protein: CASSFGINEQFF.

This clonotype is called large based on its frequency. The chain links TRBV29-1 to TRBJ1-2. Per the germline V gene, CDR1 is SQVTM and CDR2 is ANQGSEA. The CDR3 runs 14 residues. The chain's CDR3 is CSVVVVGSNYGYTF.

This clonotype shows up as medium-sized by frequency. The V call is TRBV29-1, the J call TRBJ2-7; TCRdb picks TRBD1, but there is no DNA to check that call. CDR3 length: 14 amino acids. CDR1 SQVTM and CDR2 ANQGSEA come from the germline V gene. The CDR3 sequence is CSVEEVGRAYEQYF.

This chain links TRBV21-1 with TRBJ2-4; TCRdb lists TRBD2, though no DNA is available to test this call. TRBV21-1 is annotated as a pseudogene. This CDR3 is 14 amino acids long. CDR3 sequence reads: CASISQIAKNIQYF.